Reported below is one TCR beta chain. The data belong to a study of shared clonotypes between healthy human individuals. For the study at large: A couple of female and a few male donors aged 18 to 49 were enrolled.

The assay was immunoSEQ multiplex PCR, and TCRdb's table has in-frame clones only and misses some. The repertoire has around 690,000 clones, roughly 87% of them found once; the top ten carry 34%. The CDR3 extends over 17 amino acids. Germline assignment: CDR1 SGDLS and CDR2 YYNGEE. V lost 4 bases and J 6 bases, leaving 23 bases between the germline ends. J is TRBJ2-1 and V is TRBV9, with no clear D. The sequence derives from a man aged 18 to 30 in good health. Some clones in this sample may be carry-over from other donors' samples. The source material was memory CD8+ T cells from PBMCs. The subset is: CD45RO+ cells pooled with CCR7-negative TemRA cells. The CDR3 coding sequence is TGTGCCAGCAGCATAAACCCCTCCCGGCTCACGACCAATGAGCAGTTCTTC. Protein: CASSINPSRLTTNEQFF.